The source of this TCR beta chain is a study of OX40 agonist ivuxolimab in advanced cancers. Whole-study context: Ivuxolimab, which is an agonistic anti-OX40 (CD134) antibody, was administered to the patients. Patients in the trial were receiving intravenous ivuxolimab every 2 weeks, at doses of 0.01 to 10 mg/kg.

Of note for this clone: Antigen unknown.

The study's findings and limits: Certain nonresponders likewise exhibited a low normalized T-cell clonal expansion.

The CDR3 covers 15 residues. The ends lost 4 bases at V and 7 bases at J; junction bases unmatched: 10. Germline lookup yields CDR1 LNHDA and CDR2 SQIVND (reference sequence). Only in-frame clones appear in the TCRdb table, and some are missing; sequencing was by immunoSEQ multiplex PCR. The table has around 58,000 clones, around 89% seen once. At cycle 4 day 1, cycle 7 day 1, and baseline, blood was sampled. Specimen: CD4+ or CD8+ T cells sorted from blood, collected in a trial of the OX40 agonist ivuxolimab. The chain carries TRBV19 and TRBJ2-7; TRBD1 aligns across 10 bases. The clonotype originates from an adult with an advanced solid tumor such as melanoma, head and neck, liver or kidney cancer. Written as DNA, the CDR3 is TGTGCCAGTAGTAGTGTAGGGACAGGGGCCCTGGAGCAGTACTTC. It translates to CASSSVGTGALEQYF.